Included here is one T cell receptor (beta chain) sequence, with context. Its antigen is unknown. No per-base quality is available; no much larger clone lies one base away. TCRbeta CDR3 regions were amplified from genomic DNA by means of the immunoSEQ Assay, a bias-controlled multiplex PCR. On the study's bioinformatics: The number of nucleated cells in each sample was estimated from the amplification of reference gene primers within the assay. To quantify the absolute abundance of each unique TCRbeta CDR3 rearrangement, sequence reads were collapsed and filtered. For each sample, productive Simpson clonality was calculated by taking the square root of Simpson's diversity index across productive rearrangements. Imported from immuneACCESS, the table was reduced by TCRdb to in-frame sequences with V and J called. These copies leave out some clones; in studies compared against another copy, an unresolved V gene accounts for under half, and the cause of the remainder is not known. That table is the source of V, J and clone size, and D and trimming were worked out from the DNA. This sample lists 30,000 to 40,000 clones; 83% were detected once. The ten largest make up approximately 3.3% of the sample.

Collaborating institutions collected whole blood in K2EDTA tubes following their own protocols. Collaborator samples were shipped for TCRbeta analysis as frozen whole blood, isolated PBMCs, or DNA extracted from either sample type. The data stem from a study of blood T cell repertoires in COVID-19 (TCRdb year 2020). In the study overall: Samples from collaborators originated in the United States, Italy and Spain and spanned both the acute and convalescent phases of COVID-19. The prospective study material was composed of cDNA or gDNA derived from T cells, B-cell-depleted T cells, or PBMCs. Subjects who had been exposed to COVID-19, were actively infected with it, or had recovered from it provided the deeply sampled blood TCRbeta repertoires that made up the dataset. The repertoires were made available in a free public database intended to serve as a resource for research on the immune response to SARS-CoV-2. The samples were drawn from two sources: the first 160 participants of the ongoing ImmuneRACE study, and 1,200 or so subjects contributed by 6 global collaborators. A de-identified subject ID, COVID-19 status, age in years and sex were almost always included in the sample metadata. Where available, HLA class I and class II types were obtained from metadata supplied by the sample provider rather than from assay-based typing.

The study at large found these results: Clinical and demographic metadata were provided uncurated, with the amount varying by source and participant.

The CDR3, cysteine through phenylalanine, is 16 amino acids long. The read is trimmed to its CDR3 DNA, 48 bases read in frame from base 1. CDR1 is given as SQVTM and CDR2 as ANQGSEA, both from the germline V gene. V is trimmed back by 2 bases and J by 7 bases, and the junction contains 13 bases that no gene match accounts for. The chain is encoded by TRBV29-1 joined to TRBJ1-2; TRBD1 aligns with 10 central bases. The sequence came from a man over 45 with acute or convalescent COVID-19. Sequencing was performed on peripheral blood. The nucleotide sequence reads TGCAGCGTTGAACCTCCTGGGACAGGGGCTTGGGGTGGCTACACCTTC. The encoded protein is CSVEPPGTGAWGGYTF.